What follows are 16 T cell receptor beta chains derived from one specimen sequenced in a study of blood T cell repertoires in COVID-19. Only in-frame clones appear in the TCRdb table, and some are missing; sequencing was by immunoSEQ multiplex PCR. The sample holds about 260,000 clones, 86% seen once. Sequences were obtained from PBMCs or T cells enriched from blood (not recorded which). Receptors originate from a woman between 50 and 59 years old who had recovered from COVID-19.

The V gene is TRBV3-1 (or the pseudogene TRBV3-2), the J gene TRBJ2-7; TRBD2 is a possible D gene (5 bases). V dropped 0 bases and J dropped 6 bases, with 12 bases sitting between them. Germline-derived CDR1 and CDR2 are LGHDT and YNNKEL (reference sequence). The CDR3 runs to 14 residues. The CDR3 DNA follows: TGTGCCAGCAGCCAAGATAACCGGGGTCGCGAGCAGTACTTC. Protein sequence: CASSQDNRGREQYF.

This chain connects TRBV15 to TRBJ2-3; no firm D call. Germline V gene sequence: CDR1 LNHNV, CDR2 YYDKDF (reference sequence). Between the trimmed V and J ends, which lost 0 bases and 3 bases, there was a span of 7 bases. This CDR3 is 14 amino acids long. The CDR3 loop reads CATSRDPGTDTQYF. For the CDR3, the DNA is TGTGCCACCAGCAGAGATCCGGGTACAGATACGCAGTATTTT. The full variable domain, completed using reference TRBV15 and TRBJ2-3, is DAMVIQNPRYQVTQFGKPVTLSCSQTLNHNVMYWYQQKSSQAPKLLFHYYDKDFNNEADTPDNFQSRRPNTSFCFLDIRSPGLGDTAMYLCATSRDPGTDTQYFGPGTRLTVL.

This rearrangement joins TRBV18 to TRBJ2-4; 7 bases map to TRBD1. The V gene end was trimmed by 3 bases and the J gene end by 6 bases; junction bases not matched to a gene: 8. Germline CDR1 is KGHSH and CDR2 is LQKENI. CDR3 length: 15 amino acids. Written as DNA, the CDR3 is TGTGCCAGCTCACCCGTTGGGACAGCTCTAAACATTCAGTACTTC. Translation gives CASSPVGTALNIQYF.

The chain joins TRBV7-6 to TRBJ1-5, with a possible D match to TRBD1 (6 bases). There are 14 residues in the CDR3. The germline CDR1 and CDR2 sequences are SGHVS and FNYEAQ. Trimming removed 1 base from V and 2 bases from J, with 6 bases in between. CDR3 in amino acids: CASSLGQGNQPQHF. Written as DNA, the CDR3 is TGTGCCAGCAGCTTAGGACAGGGCAATCAGCCCCAGCATTTT. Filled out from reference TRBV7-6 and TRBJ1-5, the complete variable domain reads GAGVSQSPRYKVTKRGQDVALRCDPISGHVSLYWYRQALGQGPEFLTYFNYEAQQDKSGLPNDRFSAERPEGSISTLTIQRTEQRDSAMYRCASSLGQGNQPQHFGDGTRLSIL.

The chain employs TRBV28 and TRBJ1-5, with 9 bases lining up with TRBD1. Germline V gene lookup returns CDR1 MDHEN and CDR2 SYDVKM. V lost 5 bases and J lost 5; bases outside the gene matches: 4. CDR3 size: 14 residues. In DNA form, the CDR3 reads TGTGCCAGCAGTCTCAACAGGGGGCATCAGCCCCAGCATTTT. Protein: CASSLNRGHQPQHF.

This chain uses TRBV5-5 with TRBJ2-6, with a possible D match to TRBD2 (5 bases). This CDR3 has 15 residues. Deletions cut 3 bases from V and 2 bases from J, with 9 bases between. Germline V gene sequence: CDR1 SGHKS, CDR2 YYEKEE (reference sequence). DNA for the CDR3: TGTGCCAGCAGCTCTCCCGGGGCTGGGGCCAACGTCCTGACTTTC. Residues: CASSSPGAGANVLTF.

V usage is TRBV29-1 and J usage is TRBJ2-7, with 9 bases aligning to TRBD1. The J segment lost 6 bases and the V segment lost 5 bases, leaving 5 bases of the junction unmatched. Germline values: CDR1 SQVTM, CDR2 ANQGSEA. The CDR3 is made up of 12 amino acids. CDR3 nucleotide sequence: TGCAGCGTTCTACAGGGGGCTCTCGAGCAGTACTTC. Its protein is CSVLQGALEQYF.

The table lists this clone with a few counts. The CDR3: CSASSGNTEAFF. The CDR3 bases are TGCAGTGCTAGTTCCGGGAACACTGAAGCTTTCTTT. V usage is TRBV20-1 and J usage is TRBJ1-1; no reliable D call. The CDR3 runs to 12 residues. Germline V gives CDR1 DFQATT, CDR2 SNEGSKA (reference sequence). Trimming left V 3 bases short and J 1 base short, with 6 bases between.

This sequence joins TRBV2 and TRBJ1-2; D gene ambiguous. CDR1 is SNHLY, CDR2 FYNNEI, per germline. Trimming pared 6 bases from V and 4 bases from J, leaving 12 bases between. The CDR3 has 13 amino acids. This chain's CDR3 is CASRPAEGYGYTF. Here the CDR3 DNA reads TGTGCCAGCAGACCGGCGGAGGGCTATGGCTACACCTTC.

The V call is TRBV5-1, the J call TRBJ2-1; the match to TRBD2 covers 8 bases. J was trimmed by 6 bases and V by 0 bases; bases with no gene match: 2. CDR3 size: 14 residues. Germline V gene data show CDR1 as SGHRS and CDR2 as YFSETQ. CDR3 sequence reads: CASSLVLAGNEQFF. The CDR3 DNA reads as TGCGCCAGCAGCTTGGTTCTAGCGGGCAATGAGCAGTTCTTC.

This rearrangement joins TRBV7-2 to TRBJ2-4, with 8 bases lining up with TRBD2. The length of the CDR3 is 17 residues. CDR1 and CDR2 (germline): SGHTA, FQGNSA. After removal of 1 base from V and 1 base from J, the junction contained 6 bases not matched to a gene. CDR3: CASSLGGLAGAKNIQYF. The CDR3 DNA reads TGTGCCAGCAGCTTAGGAGGACTAGCCGGGGCCAAAAACATTCAGTACTTC.

The DNA of the CDR3 is TGTGCCAGCAGCCTTGGGACAGGGCAGTACTTC. It yields the protein CASSLGTGQYF. J is TRBJ2-7 and V is TRBV6-5, with TRBD1 matching over 8 bases. V dropped 6 bases and J dropped 9; count of bases not matched to a gene: 4. From germline, CDR1 is MNHEY and CDR2 SVGAGI. CDR3 length: 11 amino acids.

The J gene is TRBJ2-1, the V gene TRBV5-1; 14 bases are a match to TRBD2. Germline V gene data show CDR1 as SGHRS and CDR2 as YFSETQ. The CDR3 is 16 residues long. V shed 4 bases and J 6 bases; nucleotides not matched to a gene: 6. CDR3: CASSGTSGRIGNEQFF. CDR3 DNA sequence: TGCGCCAGCAGCGGGACTAGCGGGAGAATAGGCAATGAGCAGTTCTTC.

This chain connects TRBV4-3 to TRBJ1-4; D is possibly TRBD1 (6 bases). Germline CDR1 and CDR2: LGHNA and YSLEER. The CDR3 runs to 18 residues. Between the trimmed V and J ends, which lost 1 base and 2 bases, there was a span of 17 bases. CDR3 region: CASSQGHNRVGTNEKLFF. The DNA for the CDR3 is TGCGCCAGCAGCCAAGGTCACAACAGGGTTGGGACTAATGAAAAACTGTTTTTT.

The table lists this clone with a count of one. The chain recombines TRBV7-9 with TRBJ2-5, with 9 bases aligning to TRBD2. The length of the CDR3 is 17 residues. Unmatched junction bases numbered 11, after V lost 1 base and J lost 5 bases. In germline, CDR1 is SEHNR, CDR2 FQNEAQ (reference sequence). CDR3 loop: CASSLGVGTSFVETQYF. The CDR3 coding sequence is TGTGCCAGCAGCTTAGGAGTCGGGACTAGCTTTGTGGAGACCCAGTACTTC.

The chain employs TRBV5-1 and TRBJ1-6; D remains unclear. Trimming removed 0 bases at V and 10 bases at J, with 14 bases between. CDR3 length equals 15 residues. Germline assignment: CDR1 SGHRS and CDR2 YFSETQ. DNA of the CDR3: TGCGCCAGCAGCTTGGGAGCGTCCGGGTCATCACCCCTCCACTTT. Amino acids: CASSLGASGSSPLHF.